This passage covers 22 T cell receptor beta chains from one sample sequenced in a study of T cell clones after liver transplantation. Proliferating CFSE-low MLR cells were sequenced to define alloreactive TCRbeta sequences. The assay was immunoSEQ multiplex PCR, and TCRdb's table has in-frame clones only and misses some. Altogether 500 to 600 clones are present, roughly 37% being singletons, with the ten largest covering about half. These receptors' antigens are unknown. The sample consisted of CD8+ T cells from cultured PBMCs. The receptors were sampled from a human patient who received a liver transplant. The T cells may come from the graft donor.

This rearrangement joins TRBV10-3 to TRBJ2-5; possible D gene TRBD2, 6 bases. The DNA end is more similar to TRBJ2-7, so the J call may be wrong. Germline values: CDR1 ENHRY, CDR2 SYGVKD. CDR3 length equals 16 residues. The CDR3 reads CAISESGGQGRYEQYF. As DNA, the CDR3 is TGTGCCATCAGTGAGTCAGGAGGACAAGGGAGGTACGAGCAGTACTTC.

Relative to its sample, this clone is hyperexpanded. This sequence joins TRBV7-9 and TRBJ2-7; 10 positions match TRBD2. V lost 5 bases to trimming and J lost 4 bases; unmatched junction nucleotides: 8. This CDR3 contains 15 residues. Germline lookup yields CDR1 SEHNR and CDR2 FQNEAQ (reference sequence). For the CDR3, the DNA is TGTGCCAGCAGCCCACGGGCTAGCGGGAGTTACGAGCAGTACTTC. Translated, it gives CASSPRASGSYEQYF.

This chain connects TRBV7-4 to TRBJ2-7; D is perhaps TRBD1 (6 bases). The V end lost 2 bases, the J end lost 0 bases, and 8 bases lay between the germline ends. This CDR3 region has 14 residues. The germline CDR1 and CDR2 sequences are SGHVT and SQSDAQ. The CDR3 is CASSLTGSSYEQYF. The CDR3 region has the DNA TGTGCCAGCAGCTTAACAGGGAGCTCCTACGAGCAGTACTTC.

In its sample, this clone is medium-sized. The V gene is TRBV4-3, the J gene TRBJ2-7; 10 bases align to TRBD1. Looked up from germline, CDR1 is LGHNA and CDR2 is YSLEER. The CDR3 contains 14 residues. Unmatched junction bases numbered 4, after V lost 4 bases and J lost 4 bases. The CDR3 region is CASSPGTGEYEQYF. The CDR3 DNA sequence: TGCGCCAGCAGCCCCGGGACAGGGGAATACGAGCAGTACTTC.

The chain joins TRBV6-7 to TRBJ2-7; D might be TRBD1 or TRBD2, each matching 6 bases. TRBV6-7 is identified as an open reading frame with a role that is uncertain. The CDR3 runs to 13 residues. V lost 6 bases to trimming and J lost 3 bases, with 12 bases between them. The CDR3 loop reads CASRGGTHYEQYF. CDR3 nucleotide sequence: TGTGCCAGCAGAGGGGGGACTCACTACGAGCAGTACTTC.

This chain connects TRBV7-3 to TRBJ2-7; D not resolved. Trimming cost V 1 base and J 2 bases, with 9 bases left between them. Germline V gene data show CDR1 as SGHTA and CDR2 as FQGTGA. This CDR3 region has 14 residues. In DNA form, the CDR3 reads TGTGCCAGCAGCTTAATTGCCCCGGCCTACGAGCAGTACTTC. This gives the protein CASSLIAPAYEQYF.

The rearrangement uses TRBV7-4 and TRBJ2-3; D tentatively fits TRBD1 or TRBD2 (5 bases each). The germline V gene encodes CDR1 SGHVT and CDR2 SQSDAQ. CDR3 length: 14 amino acids. V lost 7 bases, J lost 3 bases, and 14 bases lay in between. CDR3 in DNA: TGTGCCAGCAATCGGGACGCTTTAACAGATACGCAGTATTTT. Its protein is CASNRDALTDTQYF.

The gene calls are TRBV2 and TRBJ2-1; 10 bases align to TRBD2. Germline assignment: CDR1 SNHLY and CDR2 FYNNEI. This CDR3 spans 15 amino acids. The junction had 6 bases not matched to a gene; V was cut back by 10 bases and J by 0 bases. This CDR3 is CATLPSGSSYNEQFF. CDR3 nucleotides: TGTGCCACACTCCCTAGCGGGAGCTCCTACAATGAGCAGTTCTTC.

The chain carries TRBV5-6 and TRBJ2-5; 11 nucleotides align to TRBD1. CDR3 length: 16 residues. V was pared by 0 bases and J by 3 bases, with 4 bases of the junction left unmatched. Per the germline V gene, CDR1 is SGHDT and CDR2 is YYEEEE. CDR3 residues: CASSLARTGGKETQYF. CDR3 sequence (DNA): TGTGCCAGCAGCTTGGCACGGACAGGGGGCAAAGAGACCCAGTACTTC.

This clone is labeled as large (0.1 to 1%). The V call is TRBV7-9, the J call TRBJ1-2; 7 bases match TRBD1. With 5 bases clipped from V and 6 bases from J, the junction kept 12 bases outside the gene matches. The CDR3 spans 15 residues. Germline V lookup: CDR1 SEHNR, CDR2 FQNEAQ (reference sequence). The CDR3 here is CASSPTVRGSHGYTF. The CDR3 bases are TGTGCCAGCAGCCCCACGGTCAGGGGGTCACATGGCTACACCTTC.

The V call is TRBV28, the J call TRBJ1-4; D gene unclear. Germline V CDR1 and CDR2: MDHEN, SYDVKM. The CDR3 sequence is 13 residues long. V was cut by 9 bases and J by 4 bases, with 12 bases left in between. The CDR3 loop is CASSHANNEKLFF. In DNA, the CDR3 is TGTGCCAGTTCCCACGCCAATAATGAAAAACTGTTTTTT. Full variable domain (missing parts from reference TRBV28 and TRBJ1-4): DVKVTQSSRYLVKRTGEKVFLECVQDMDHENMFWYRQDPGLGLRLIYFSYDVKMKEKGDIPEGYSVSREKKERFSLILESASTNQTSMYLCASSHANNEKLFFGSGTQLSVL.

This clone appeared a few times. This chain's CDR3 is CASSSAGSLYEQYF. CDR3 coding DNA: TGTGCCAGCAGCTCGGCGGGGAGCCTCTACGAGCAGTACTTC. The J gene is TRBJ2-7, the V gene TRBV7-9; D may be TRBD2 (6 bases). V lost 4 bases and J 3 bases, leaving 13 bases between the germline ends. CDR1 is SEHNR, CDR2 FQNEAQ, per germline (reference sequence). The CDR3 contains 14 residues.

V gene TRBV5-1 combines with J gene TRBJ1-6; D is unresolved. V was clipped by 4 bases and J by 7 bases, with 9 bases between them. CDR3 length equals 13 residues. Germline CDR1 and CDR2: SGHRS and YFSETQ. CDR3 residues: CASSPAGNSPLHF. The CDR3 DNA reads TGCGCCAGCAGCCCTGCAGGAAATTCACCCCTCCACTTT. Full variable domain (missing parts from reference TRBV5-1 and TRBJ1-6): KAGVTQTPRYLIKTRGQQVTLSCSPISGHRSVSWYQQTPGQGLQFLFEYFSETQRNKGNFPGRFSGRQFSNSRSEMNVSTLELGDSALYLCASSPAGNSPLHFGNGTRLTVT.

In its sample, this clone is medium-sized. CDR3 in DNA: TGTGCCAGCAGCTTAGTATCAGGACAGCCGAACACCGGGGAGCTGTTTTTT. This translates into CASSLVSGQPNTGELFF. The J gene is TRBJ2-2, the V gene TRBV7-2; a weak D match, TRBD1 (6 bases). Germline V CDR1 and CDR2: SGHTA, FQGNSA. Trimming stripped 1 base from V and 0 bases from J, with 12 bases between. This CDR3 region has 17 residues.

In its sample, this clone ranks as large. The V call is TRBV6-1, the J call TRBJ2-7; D unresolved. The CDR3 loop spans 12 amino acids. V gave up 6 bases and J gave up 1 base, with 7 bases separating them. The germline CDR1 and CDR2 sequences are MNHNS and SASEGT. The CDR3 nucleotides read TGTGCCAGCAGGGCAGGATCCTACGAGCAGTACTTC. This codes for CASRAGSYEQYF.

Relative to its sample, this clone is large. The chain links TRBV27 to TRBJ2-1; the D gene is possibly TRBD1 (5 bases). The CDR3 sequence is 12 residues long. Germline V gene sequence: CDR1 MNHEY, CDR2 SMNVEV (reference sequence). With 6 bases removed from V and 12 bases from J, the gap between germline ends came to 15 bases. CDR3 sequence reads: CASSIMGQGQFF. In DNA, the CDR3 is TGTGCCAGCAGCATTATGGGCCAGGGGCAGTTCTTC.

The genes are TRBV11-1 and TRBJ2-1; a possible D gene is TRBD1 (5 bases). Germline V gene data show CDR1 as SGHAT and CDR2 as FQDESV (reference sequence). This CDR3 comprises 15 residues. V lost 6 bases, J lost 4 bases, and 16 bases lay in between. The CDR3 DNA reads TGTGCCAGCAGTCAACCAGGGAAGGGGTACAATGAGCAGTTCTTC. Translating gives CASSQPGKGYNEQFF.

This clone was observed a handful of times. This sequence joins TRBV2 and TRBJ1-5, with D maybe TRBD1 (5 bases). Germline CDR1 reads SNHLY; CDR2 reads FYNNEI. Trimming removed 11 bases at V and 0 bases at J, with 23 bases between. The CDR3 is 17 residues long. This CDR3 is CASKPQFLGDSNQPQHF. CDR3 bases: TGTGCCTCCAAACCGCAATTCTTAGGGGATAGCAATCAGCCCCAGCATTTT.

The chain couples TRBV5-4 to TRBJ2-7; possible D gene TRBD2, 6 bases. There are 14 residues in the CDR3. Trimming removed 3 bases from V and 3 bases from J, with 13 bases in between. Looked up from germline, CDR1 is SGHNT and CDR2 is YYREEE (reference sequence). The CDR3 nucleotides read TGTGCCAGCAGCTCGGCGGGGAGCCTCTACGAGCAGTACTTC. This gives the protein CASSSAGSLYEQYF.

This clone counts as large. J is TRBJ2-7 and V is TRBV27; D remains unclear. With 5 bases removed from V and 2 bases from J, the gap between germline ends came to 10 bases. The CDR3 length is 13 residues. The germline gives CDR1 MNHEY, CDR2 SMNVEV (reference sequence). CDR3 loop: CASSPSGPYEQYF. The CDR3 coding sequence is TGTGCCAGCAGTCCCTCCGGGCCCTACGAGCAGTACTTC.

Within the sample, this clone is medium-sized. This chain connects TRBV7-6 to TRBJ2-1; 10 bases are a match to TRBD2. Germline assignment: CDR1 SGHVS and CDR2 FNYEAQ. This CDR3 has 15 amino acids. With 5 bases clipped from V and 2 bases from J, the junction kept 3 bases outside the gene matches. Written as DNA, the CDR3 is TGTGCCAGCAGCCGGACTAGCGGCCCCTACAATGAGCAGTTCTTC. Protein sequence: CASSRTSGPYNEQFF.

The chain joins TRBV7-9 to TRBJ2-1; TRBD2 aligns across 7 bases. Germline V lookup: CDR1 SEHNR, CDR2 FQNEAQ (reference sequence). The V segment lost 4 bases and the J segment 2 bases; nucleotides outside the gene matches: 2. The CDR3 has 14 amino acids. CDR3 DNA: TGTGCCAGCAGCTCTAGCGGAACCTACAATGAGCAGTTCTTC. It yields the protein CASSSSGTYNEQFF.